This entry describes one T cell receptor (beta chain). CDR1 is MNHEY, CDR2 SMNVEV, per germline (reference sequence). CDR3 length equals 15 residues. J gave up 4 bases and V 6 bases, and 11 bases lay outside the gene matches. Recruitment covered about 26 US areas and drew participants whose ages spanned about 18 to 89 years. Clinical histories supplied by participants themselves formed the basis of cohort assignment. This entry belongs to a study of blood T cell repertoires in COVID-19. As for the study in general: Samples taken during acute and convalescent COVID-19 were collected in the United States, Italy and Spain.

The authors' processing: Estimates of nucleated cell counts were drawn from the amplification of reference gene primers. TCRdb's copy holds only in-frame clones and misses some; the assay was immunoSEQ multiplex PCR. V and J calls plus clone size are reproduced from that table; the DNA served to infer D and trimming. This sample carries about 440,000 clones, about 85% of them seen once, and the ten largest clones take approximately 2%. The material sequenced was PBMCs or T cells enriched from blood (not recorded which). The chain couples TRBV27 to TRBJ2-7; 8 bases are a match to TRBD2. The clonotype comes from a woman aged 18-35 years with acute COVID-19. The CDR3 DNA sequence: TGTGCCAGCAGCCGCGGGGCGGGAGGAGCGTACGAGCAGTACTTC. Protein sequence: CASSRGAGGAYEQYF.